This TCR beta chain was obtained from a study of early T cells in non-severe SARS-CoV-2 infection. Overall study context: Investigators sequenced bulk RNA drawn from unsorted whole blood, and chains remained unpaired.

Individually, cDNA molecules had unique molecular identifiers attached to them. TCRdb re-derived calls from the 5' RACE reads in MiXCR, one entry per CDR3 protein. Here the sample spans around 77,000 distinct CDR3 sequences, 9% to 15% being singletons. V lost 5 bases and J lost 6; bases outside the gene matches: 10. The CDR3 has 16 residues. At least ten counts were recorded for this clonotype. The antigen is unknown. Study-level findings and limits: There was a bias toward anti-spike CD8 responses in VDJdb matching, which missed private and CD4 specificities.

This TCR was sampled from an adult who was a healthcare worker with PCR-confirmed SARS-CoV-2 infection or an uninfected control (not recorded which). The donor label of this sample is uncertain. The sample here was whole blood, taken at baseline. The genes are TRBV12-3 or TRBV12-4 and TRBJ2-1, with 10 bases that match TRBD2. CDR3 DNA sequence: TGTGCCAGCAGTCCTCCTAGCGGGAGATTGGCCAATGAGCAGTTCTTC. Translating gives CASSPPSGRLANEQFF.